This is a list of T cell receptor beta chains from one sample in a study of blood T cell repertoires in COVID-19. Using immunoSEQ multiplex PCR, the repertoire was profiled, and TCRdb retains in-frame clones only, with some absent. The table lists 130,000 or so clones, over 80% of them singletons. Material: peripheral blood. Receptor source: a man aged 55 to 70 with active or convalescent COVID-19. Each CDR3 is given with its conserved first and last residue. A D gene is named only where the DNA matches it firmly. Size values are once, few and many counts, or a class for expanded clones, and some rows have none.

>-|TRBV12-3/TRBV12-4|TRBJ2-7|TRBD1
TGTGCCAGCGAAGGACAGGTTAACAACGAGCAGTACTTC
CASEGQVNNEQYF
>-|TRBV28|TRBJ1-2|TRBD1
TGTGCCAGCGGATCGGGGACAGGCTCCGTCTATGGCTACACCTTC
CASGSGTGSVYGYTF
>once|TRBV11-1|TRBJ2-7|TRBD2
TGTGCCAGCAGCTTACAGCGGGATATCTCGAACGAGCAGTACTTC
CASSLQRDISNEQYF
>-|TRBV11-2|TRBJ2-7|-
TGTGCCAGCAGCTCGTTGACGGGAAGCTCCTACGAGCAGTACTTC
CASSSLTGSSYEQYF
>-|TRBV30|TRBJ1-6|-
TGTGCCTGGAGCGCGGGTTACAATTCACCCCTCCACTTT
CAWSAGYNSPLHF
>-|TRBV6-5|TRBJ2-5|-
TGTGCCAGCGGAGAACAAGAGACCCAGTACTTC
CASGEQETQYF
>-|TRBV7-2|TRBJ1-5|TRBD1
TGTGCCAGCAGCTTATTACAGGGGGACAATCAGCCCCAGCATTTT
CASSLLQGDNQPQHF
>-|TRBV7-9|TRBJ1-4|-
TGTGCCAGCAGCTTAGAGGGAGGATCTAATGAAAAACTGTTTTTT
CASSLEGGSNEKLFF
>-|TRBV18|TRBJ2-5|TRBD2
TGTGCCAGCTCACCCAAAGCGGGAGAAGAGACCCAGTACTTC
CASSPKAGEETQYF
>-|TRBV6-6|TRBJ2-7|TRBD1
TGTGCCAGCAGTTACCGGACAGGGCACGGGGGCGAGCAGTACTTC
CASSYRTGHGGEQYF
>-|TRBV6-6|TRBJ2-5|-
TGTGCCAGCAGTCTCTCGGACAGCGGGGCAGAGACCCAGTACTTC
CASSLSDSGAETQYF
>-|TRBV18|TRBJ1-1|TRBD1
TGTGCCAGCTCATCATATTCGACAGGGCTGAACACTGAAGCTTTCTTT
CASSSYSTGLNTEAFF
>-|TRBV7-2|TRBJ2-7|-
TGTGCCAGCAGCTTAGATAGATCTCAAGAGCAGTACTTC
CASSLDRSQEQYF
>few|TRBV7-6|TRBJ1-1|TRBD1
TGTGCCAGCAGCTTAGCGCAAGGGGGCCCGAACACTGAAGCTTTCTTT
CASSLAQGGPNTEAFF
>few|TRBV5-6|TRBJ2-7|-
TGTGCCAGCAGCTTGCGAGACCTCGCCCAGGGGGAGCAGTACTTC
CASSLRDLAQGEQYF
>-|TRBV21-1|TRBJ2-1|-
TGTGCCAGCAGCAAACAGACTAGCGGAGGCTCCTACAATGAGCAGTTCTTC
CASSKQTSGGSYNEQFF
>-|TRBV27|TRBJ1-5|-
TGTGCCAGCAGTTCGCGCAGGAATAATCAGCCCCAGCATTTT
CASSSRRNNQPQHF
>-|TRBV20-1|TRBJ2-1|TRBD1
TGCAGTGCTGCCCGAGACAGGGACCAGTTCTTC
CSAARDRDQFF
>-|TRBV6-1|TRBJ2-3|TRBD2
TGTGCCAGCAGTGGGACTAGCGGGACTAGCACAGATACGCAGTATTTT
CASSGTSGTSTDTQYF
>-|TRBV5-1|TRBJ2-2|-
TGCGCCAGCAGCTATCGCGATAACACCGGGGAGCTGTTTTTT
CASSYRDNTGELFF
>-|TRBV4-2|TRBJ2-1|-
TGTGCCAGCAGCCAAGAGCTAGTGGGGGGCAATGAGCAGTTCTTC
CASSQELVGGNEQFF
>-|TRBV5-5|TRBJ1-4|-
TGTGCCAGCAGCGCTCGGAAGCAGGGAACAGCGCGAGAATCCAATGAAAAACTGTTTTTT
CASSARKQGTARESNEKLFF
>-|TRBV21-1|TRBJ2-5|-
TGTGCCAGCAGCAAAAGGGGGACGAGACTAGCAGCTGAGACCCAGTACTTC
CASSKRGTRLAAETQYF
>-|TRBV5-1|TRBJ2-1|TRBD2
TGCGCCAGCAGCTTGGCTCTAGCGGGAGGGCCTAGCAATGAGCAGTTCTTC
CASSLALAGGPSNEQFF
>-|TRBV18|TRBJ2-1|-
TGTGCCAGCTCACCAACTACGGCGGGGAACTCCTACAATGAGCAGTTCTTC
CASSPTTAGNSYNEQFF
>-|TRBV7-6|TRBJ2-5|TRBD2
TGTGCCAGCAGCTTGGGAGGGAGGGCAAGAGAGACCCAGTACTTC
CASSLGGRARETQYF
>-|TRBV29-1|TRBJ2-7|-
TGCAGCGTTGGAGACAGGACCTACGAGCAGTACTTC
CSVGDRTYEQYF
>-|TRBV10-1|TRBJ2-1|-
TGCGCCAGCAGTGATTCGGGGGTTAGTGAGCAGTTCTTC
CASSDSGVSEQFF
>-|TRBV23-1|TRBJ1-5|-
TGCGCCAGCAGTCAATCTGGGGCCGCGGAGCCCCAGCATTTT
CASSQSGAAEPQHF
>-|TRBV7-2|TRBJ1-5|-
TGTGCCAGCAGCTTAGCCGGGGGCAATCAGCCCCAGCATTTT
CASSLAGGNQPQHF
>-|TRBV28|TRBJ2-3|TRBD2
TGTGCCAGCAGGCTTGCGGGGGGGGGTCAAAGGGATACGCAGTATTTT
CASRLAGGGQRDTQYF
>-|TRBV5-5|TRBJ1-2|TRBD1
TGTGCCAGCAGCCGGACGCAGACAGGGACTTATGGCTACACCTTC
CASSRTQTGTYGYTF
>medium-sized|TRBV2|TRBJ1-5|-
TGTGCCAGCAGGAGCAGGGTGAGCAATCAGCCCCAGCATTTT
CASRSRVSNQPQHF
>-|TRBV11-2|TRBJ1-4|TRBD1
TGTGCCAGCGTCCCGGACAGGGGAATTAATGAAAAACTGTTTTTT
CASVPDRGINEKLFF
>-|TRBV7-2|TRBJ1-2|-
TGTGCCAGCAGCTCGATGCAGGGGCTCTATGGCTACACCTTC
CASSSMQGLYGYTF
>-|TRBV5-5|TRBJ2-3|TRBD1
TGTGCCAGCAGCTCGAAAGGGGGCCCAGATACGCAGTATTTT
CASSSKGGPDTQYF
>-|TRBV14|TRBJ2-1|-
TGTGCCAGCAGCCAATTTCAGGGCATAATGCAGTTCTTC
CASSQFQGIMQFF